A single sample is the source of the 7 T cell receptor beta chains below, sequenced in a study of control samples from healthy donors and cancer patients. Some clones are missing from TCRdb's copy, which holds only in-frame ones; the method was immunoSEQ multiplex PCR. Of fewer than 40,000 clones detected, approximately 93% appear once; the ten largest clones hold 1.7%. Input material: PBMCs. The receptors derive from a man in his forties with colorectal cancer.

The sample holds one count of this clone. The chain joins TRBV19 to TRBJ1-2, with a possible D match to TRBD1 (6 bases). The CDR3 covers 14 residues. The V and J ends lost 6 bases and 4 bases respectively, with 15 bases between them. The germline V gene has CDR1 LNHDA and CDR2 SQIVND (reference sequence). The CDR3 DNA reads as TGTGCCAGTAGCATCCCAGGGGTTGCCTATGGCTACACCTTC. Protein product: CASSIPGVAYGYTF.

The chain combines TRBV5-4 with TRBJ2-7; D is tentatively TRBD1 or TRBD2 (5 bases each). CDR3 size: 14 residues. Germline-derived CDR1 and CDR2 are SGHNT and YYREEE (reference sequence). V lost 4 bases, J lost 1 base, and 12 bases lay in between. The CDR3 coding sequence is TGTGCCAGCAGCCCCGGGGCGGGTTCCTACGAGCAGTACTTC. Translation: CASSPGAGSYEQYF.

V is TRBV7-8 and J is TRBJ1-3; D is unresolved. Germline-derived CDR1 and CDR2 are SGHVS and FQNEAQ. V was clipped by 5 bases and J by 2 bases, with 16 bases between them. This CDR3 spans 16 amino acids. The CDR3 DNA sequence: TGTGCCAGCAGCGACGTGAGTGGGGTTGCTGGAAACACCATATATTTT. Amino acid sequence: CASSDVSGVAGNTIYF. Combining the CDR3 with reference TRBV7-8 and TRBJ1-3 gives the whole variable domain GAGVSQSPRYKVAKRGQDVALRCDPISGHVSLFWYQQALGQGPEFLTYFQNEAQLDKSGLPSDRFFAERPEGSVSTLKIQRTQQEDSAVYLCASSDVSGVAGNTIYFGEGSWLTVV.

The J gene is TRBJ1-1, the V gene TRBV7-3; D may be TRBD1 (5 bases). The CDR3 has 17 residues. Trimming took 5 bases from V and 0 from J, leaving 19 bases between them. Per germline, CDR1 SGHTA and CDR2 FQGTGA. The CDR3 region is CASSPRGLLSLNTEAFF. The CDR3 nucleotides read TGTGCCAGCAGCCCACGGGGACTCCTATCTCTGAACACTGAAGCTTTCTTT.

The chain couples TRBV7-9 to TRBJ1-5; D gene uncertain. This CDR3 is 14 amino acids long. Trimming took 5 bases from V and 0 from J, leaving 8 bases between them. Germline lookup yields CDR1 SEHNR and CDR2 FQNEAQ (reference sequence). The CDR3 here is CASSPENSNQPQHF. CDR3 bases: TGTGCCAGCAGCCCGGAAAATAGCAATCAGCCCCAGCATTTT.

The rearrangement joins TRBV25-1 to TRBJ1-3, with unresolved D. V was shortened by 7 bases and J by 4 bases, with 5 bases between the two germline ends. This CDR3 has 11 residues. In germline, CDR1 is MGHDK, CDR2 SYGVNS. In DNA, the CDR3 is TGTGCCAGCAAAGCCGGAAACACCATATATTTT. It is translated as CASKAGNTIYF.

The chain uses TRBV4-2 and TRBJ1-3; D might be TRBD1 (6 bases). The CDR3 sequence is 16 residues long. Germline assignment: CDR1 LGHNA and CDR2 YNFKEQ. V shed 4 bases and J shed 4 bases, with 17 bases lying between them. The CDR3 DNA follows: TGTGCCAGCAGCCCGGCATCCAGGGGTAACGGAAACACCATATATTTT. This translates into CASSPASRGNGNTIYF.